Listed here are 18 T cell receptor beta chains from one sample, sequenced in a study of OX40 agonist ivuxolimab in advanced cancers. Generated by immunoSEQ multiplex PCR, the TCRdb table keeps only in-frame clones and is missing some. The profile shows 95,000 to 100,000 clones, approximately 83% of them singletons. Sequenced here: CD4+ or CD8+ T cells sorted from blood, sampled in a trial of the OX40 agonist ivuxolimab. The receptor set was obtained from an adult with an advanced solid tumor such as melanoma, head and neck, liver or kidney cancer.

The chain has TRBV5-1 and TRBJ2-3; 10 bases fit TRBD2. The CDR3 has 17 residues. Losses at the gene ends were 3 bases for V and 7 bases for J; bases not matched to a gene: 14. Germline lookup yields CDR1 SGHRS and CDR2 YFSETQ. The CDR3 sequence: CASSSFFSGRTINTQYF. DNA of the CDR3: TGCGCCAGCAGCTCTTTTTTTAGCGGGAGGACTATAAATACGCAGTATTTT.

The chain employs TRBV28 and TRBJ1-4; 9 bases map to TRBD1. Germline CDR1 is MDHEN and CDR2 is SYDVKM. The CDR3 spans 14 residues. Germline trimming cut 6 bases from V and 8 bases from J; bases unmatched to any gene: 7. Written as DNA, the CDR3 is TGTGCCAGCAGACCACAGGGGGCGAAGGAAAAACTGTTTTTT. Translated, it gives CASRPQGAKEKLFF. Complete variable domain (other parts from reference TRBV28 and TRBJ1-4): DVKVTQSSRYLVKRTGEKVFLECVQDMDHENMFWYRQDPGLGLRLIYFSYDVKMKEKGDIPEGYSVSREKKERFSLILESASTNQTSMYLCASRPQGAKEKLFFGSGTQLSVL.

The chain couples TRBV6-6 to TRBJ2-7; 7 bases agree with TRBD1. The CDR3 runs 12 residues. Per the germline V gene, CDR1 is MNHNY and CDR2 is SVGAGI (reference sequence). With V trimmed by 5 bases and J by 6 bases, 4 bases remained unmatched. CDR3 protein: CASSHDRVEQYF. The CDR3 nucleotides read TGTGCCAGCAGTCACGACAGGGTCGAGCAGTACTTC.

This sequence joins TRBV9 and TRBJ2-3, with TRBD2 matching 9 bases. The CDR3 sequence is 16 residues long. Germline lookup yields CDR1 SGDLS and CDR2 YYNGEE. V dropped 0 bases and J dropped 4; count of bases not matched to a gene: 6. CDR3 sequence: CASSVDPSGGSDTQYF. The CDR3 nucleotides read TGTGCCAGCAGCGTAGATCCCAGCGGGGGGTCAGATACGCAGTATTTT.

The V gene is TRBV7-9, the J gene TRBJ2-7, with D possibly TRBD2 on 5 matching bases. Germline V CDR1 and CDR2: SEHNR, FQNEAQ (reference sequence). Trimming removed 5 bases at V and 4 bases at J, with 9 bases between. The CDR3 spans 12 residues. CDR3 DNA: TGTGCCAGCAGCCTCGGGGATTACGAGCAGTACTTC. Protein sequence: CASSLGDYEQYF.

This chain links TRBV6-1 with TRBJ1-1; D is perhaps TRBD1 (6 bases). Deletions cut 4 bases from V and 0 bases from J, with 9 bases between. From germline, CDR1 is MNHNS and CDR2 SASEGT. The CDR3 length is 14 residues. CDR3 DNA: TGTGCCAGCAGTGGACAGGTCCTGAACACTGAAGCTTTCTTT. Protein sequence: CASSGQVLNTEAFF.

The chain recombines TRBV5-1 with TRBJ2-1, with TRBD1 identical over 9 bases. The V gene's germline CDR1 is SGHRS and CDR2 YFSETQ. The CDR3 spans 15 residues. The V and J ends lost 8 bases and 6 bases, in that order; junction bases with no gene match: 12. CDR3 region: CASTRPGQGGNEQFF. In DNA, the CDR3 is TGCGCCAGTACGAGACCGGGACAGGGAGGCAATGAGCAGTTCTTC.

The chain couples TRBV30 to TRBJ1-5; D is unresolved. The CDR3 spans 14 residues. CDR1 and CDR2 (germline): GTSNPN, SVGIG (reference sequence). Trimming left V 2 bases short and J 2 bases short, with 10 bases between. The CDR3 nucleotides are TGTGCCTGGAGTATGGGTGGTGGCAATCAGCCCCAGCATTTT. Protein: CAWSMGGGNQPQHF.

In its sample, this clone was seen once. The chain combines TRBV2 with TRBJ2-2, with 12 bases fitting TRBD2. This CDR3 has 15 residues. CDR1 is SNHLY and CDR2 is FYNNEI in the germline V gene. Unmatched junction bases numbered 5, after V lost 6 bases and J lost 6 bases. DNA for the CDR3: TGTGCCAGCAGACAGACTAGCGGGGGCTCCGGGGAGCTGTTTTTT. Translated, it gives CASRQTSGGSGELFF.

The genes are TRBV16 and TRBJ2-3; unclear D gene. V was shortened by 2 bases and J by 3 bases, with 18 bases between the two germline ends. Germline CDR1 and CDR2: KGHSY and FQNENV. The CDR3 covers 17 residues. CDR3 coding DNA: TGTGCCAGCAGCCAACCCTCAAGACCCACCGCAACAGATACGCAGTATTTT. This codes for CASSQPSRPTATDTQYF. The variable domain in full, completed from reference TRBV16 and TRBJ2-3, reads GEEVAQTPKHLVRGEGQKAKLYCAPIKGHSYVFWYQQVLKNEFKFLISFQNENVFDETGMPKERFSAKCLPNSPCSLEIQATKLEDSAVYFCASSQPSRPTATDTQYFGPGTRLTVL.

Here the CDR3 reads CASRSALEQYF. In nucleotides, the CDR3 is TGTGCCAGCAGGTCAGCGCTCGAGCAGTACTTC. The chain couples TRBV2 to TRBJ2-7; no reliable D call. V gave up 6 bases and J gave up 6 bases, with 9 bases separating them. This CDR3 comprises 11 residues. The germline V gene has CDR1 SNHLY and CDR2 FYNNEI.

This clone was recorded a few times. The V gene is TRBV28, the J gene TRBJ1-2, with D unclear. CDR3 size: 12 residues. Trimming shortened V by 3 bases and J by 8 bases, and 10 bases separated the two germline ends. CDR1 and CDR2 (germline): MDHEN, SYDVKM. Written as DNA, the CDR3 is TGTGCCAGCAGTTTGGTCCCGGGGGGCTACACCTTC. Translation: CASSLVPGGYTF.

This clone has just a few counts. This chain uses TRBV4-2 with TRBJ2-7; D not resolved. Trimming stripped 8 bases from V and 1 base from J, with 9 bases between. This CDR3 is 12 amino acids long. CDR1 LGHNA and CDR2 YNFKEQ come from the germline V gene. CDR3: CASHSASYEQYF. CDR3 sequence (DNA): TGTGCCAGCCATTCTGCTTCCTACGAGCAGTACTTC.

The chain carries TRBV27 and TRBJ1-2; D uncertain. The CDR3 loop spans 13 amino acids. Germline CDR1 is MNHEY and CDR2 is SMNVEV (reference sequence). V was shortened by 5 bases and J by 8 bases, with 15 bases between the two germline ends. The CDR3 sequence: CASSEGTYRGYTF. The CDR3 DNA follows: TGTGCCAGCAGTGAGGGCACTTATCGGGGCTACACCTTC.

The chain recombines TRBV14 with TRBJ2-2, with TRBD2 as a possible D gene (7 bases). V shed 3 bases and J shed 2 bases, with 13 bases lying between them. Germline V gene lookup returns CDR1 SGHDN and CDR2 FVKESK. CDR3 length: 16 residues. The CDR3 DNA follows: TGTGCCAGCAGCCAGTTGGGGGGGCGCAACACCGGGGAGCTGTTTTTT. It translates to CASSQLGGRNTGELFF.

The CDR3 loop is CASSTRDGNTIYF. The CDR3, as DNA: TGTGCCAGCAGCACCAGGGACGGAAACACCATATATTTT. This sequence joins TRBV7-3 and TRBJ1-3; the D gene is possibly TRBD1 (5 bases). The CDR3 runs 13 residues. V lost 5 bases, J lost 4 bases, and 9 bases lay in between. CDR1 and CDR2 (germline): SGHTA, FQGTGA.

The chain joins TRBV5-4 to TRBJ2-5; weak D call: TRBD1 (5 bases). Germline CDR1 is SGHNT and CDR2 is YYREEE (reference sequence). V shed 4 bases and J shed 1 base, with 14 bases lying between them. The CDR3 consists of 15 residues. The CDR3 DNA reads TGTGCCAGCAGCGGAAAGGGAAGGGGCCAAGAGACCCAGTACTTC. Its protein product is CASSGKGRGQETQYF. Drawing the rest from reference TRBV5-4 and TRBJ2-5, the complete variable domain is ETGVTQSPTHLIKTRGQQVTLRCSSQSGHNTVSWYQQALGQGPQFIFQYYREEENGRGNFPPRFSGLQFPNYSSELNVNALELDDSALYLCASSGKGRGQETQYFGPGTRLLVL.

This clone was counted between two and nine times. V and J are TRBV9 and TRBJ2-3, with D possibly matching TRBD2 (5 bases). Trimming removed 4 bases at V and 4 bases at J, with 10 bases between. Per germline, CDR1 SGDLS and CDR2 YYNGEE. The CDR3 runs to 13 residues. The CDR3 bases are TGTGCCAGCAGCCCACCGGACTCAGATACGCAGTATTTT. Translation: CASSPPDSDTQYF.